This T cell receptor (beta chain) derives from a study of resident and recirculating memory T cells in vitiligo. Broader study findings: No unique dominant TCR clone was found in vitiligo lesions.

As for this clone: Antigen unknown.

Data came from immunoSEQ multiplex PCR; TCRdb stores just in-frame clones and leaves some out. The table records tens of thousands of clones, approximately 89% of them present only once. This CDR3 is built from 13 residues. Germline V CDR1 and CDR2: LNHDA, SQIVND (reference sequence). The germline V and J ends were trimmed by 10 bases and 1 base, with 10 bases remaining between them. The receptor was derived from a male donor with vitiligo. The V and J genes are TRBV19 and TRBJ2-2; D uncertain. Sequencing was performed on blood. CDR3 region: CATPNRNTGELFF. The CDR3 bases are TGTGCCACCCCCAACAGGAACACCGGGGAGCTGTTTTTT. Full variable domain (outside the CDR3, taken from reference TRBV19 and TRBJ2-2): DGGITQSPKYLFRKEGQNVTLSCEQNLNHDAMYWYRQDPGQGLRLIYYSQIVNDFQKGDIAEGYSVSREKKESFPLTVTSAQKNPTAFYLCATPNRNTGELFFGEGSRLTVL.